This T cell receptor beta chain was profiled in a study of cytomegalovirus exposure and HLA in healthy donors. Use of 60 Vbeta and 13 Jbeta primers characterized the PCR. Clones were sequenced by immunoSEQ multiplex PCR, and TCRdb holds only the in-frame ones, with some missing. The data show some 150,000 clones, around 76% seen once. Study results and limitations: Rare TCR sequences predominated, though certain public TCRs were found in many donors. The records held CMV serostatus as the only immune exposure information.

With regard to this clone: What it recognizes is unknown.

The specimen was PBMCs. The TCR comes from a male donor in good health and CMV-seronegative.

In DNA form, the CDR3 reads TGTGCCAGCAGCGCCAGGGAAGCAACTAATGAAAAACTGTTTTTT. It encodes CASSAREATNEKLFF. J is TRBJ1-4 and V is TRBV27; tentative D call: TRBD1 (5 bases). Trimming took 6 bases from V and 0 from J, leaving 11 bases between them. This CDR3 comprises 15 residues. CDR1 and CDR2 from the germline V gene are MNHEY and SMNVEV (reference sequence).